This T cell receptor beta chain was obtained from a study of cytomegalovirus exposure and HLA in healthy donors. Primers for the PCR totalled 60 Vbeta and 13 Jbeta. Data came from immunoSEQ multiplex PCR; TCRdb stores just in-frame clones and leaves some out. The sample lists tens of thousands of clones, 65% to 85% occurring once. Trimming cost V 6 bases and J 1 base, with 7 bases left between them. The germline gives CDR1 ENHRY, CDR2 SYGVKD. The CDR3 sequence is 12 residues long. Broader study findings: Apart from CMV serostatus, no immune exposure information was available.

This clone came up once. Its matching antigen is unknown. This sequence joins TRBV10-3 and TRBJ2-7, with D possibly being TRBD2 (6 bases). The sequence came from a woman between 40 and 55 years old in good health and CMV-seropositive. Sequencing was performed on PBMCs. Here the CDR3 DNA reads TGTGCCATCAGCCGGGAGTCCTACGAGCAGTACTTC. Translation gives CAISRESYEQYF.